A selection of T cell receptor beta chains follows, all from one sample in a study of response to subunit inactivated influenza vaccine. TCRdb itself ran the RT-PCR reads through MiXCR, one entry per CDR3 protein. The data contain under 850,000 distinct CDR3 sequences, approximately 18% of them singletons. The sample here was PBMCs from blood, taken 5 to 6 days after vaccination. The receptors shown here come from a man aged 45 to 65 who received an inactivated influenza vaccine. Each CDR3 is given with its conserved first and last residue. A D gene is named only where the DNA matches it firmly. Size tells how often a clone was seen (once, few, many) or the class of an expanded clone, and some rows leave it out.

many	TRBV18	TRBJ1-2	NA	TGTGCCAGCTCCCTGGACAGACTACGCGGCTACACCTTC	CASSLDRLRGYTF
few	TRBV12-3/TRBV12-4	TRBJ2-7	TRBD1	TGTGCCAGCACTTTGACAGGGGCGTCCTACGAGCAGTACTTC	CASTLTGASYEQYF
NA	TRBV5-1	TRBJ2-5	NA	TGCGCCAGCAGCCACGAGGGAAGAAGAGAGACCCAGTACTTC	CASSHEGRRETQYF
NA	TRBV20-1	TRBJ2-2	NA	TGCAATGCTAGGACAGTCGGTAACACCGGGGAGCTGTTTTTT	CNARTVGNTGELFF
NA	TRBV20-1	TRBJ1-1	NA	TGCAGTGCCAAGGAATATTTGGGAGCGGATGACACTGAAGCTTTCTTT	CSAKEYLGADDTEAFF
NA	TRBV24-1	TRBJ2-3	TRBD2	TGTGCCACTAGAGACCGGGACTACCAAGATACGCAGTATTTT	CATRDRDYQDTQYF
NA	TRBV7-2	TRBJ2-3	NA	TGTGCCAGCAGCTTAAATGGGGTTAGTCCAGATACGCAGTATTTT	CASSLNGVSPDTQYF
few	TRBV5-1	TRBJ2-2	TRBD1	TGCGCCAGCAGCCCGAGGGGACAGACCACCGGGGAGCTGTTTTTT	CASSPRGQTTGELFF
many	TRBV29-1	TRBJ1-4	TRBD1	TGCAGCGTTGATACAGGGGGCCGAGAAAAACTGTTTTTT	CSVDTGGREKLFF
few	TRBV7-2	TRBJ2-7	NA	TGTGCCAGCAGCTTAGGTCCCCGGAGGCACGAGCAGTACTTC	CASSLGPRRHEQYF
few	TRBV12-3/TRBV12-4	TRBJ2-5	NA	TGTGCCAGCAGTTTTGACTCCTCGGGGACCCAGTACTTC	CASSFDSSGTQYF
NA	TRBV20-1	TRBJ1-2	NA	TGCAGTGCAACCCCTACTAACTATGGCTACACCTTC	CSATPTNYGYTF
few	TRBV3-1	TRBJ2-1	TRBD2	TGTGCCAGCAGCCAAGGGTTTACCGGGGGGGCCCACGATGAGCAGTTCTTC	CASSQGFTGGAHDEQFF
NA	TRBV7-9	TRBJ2-5	NA	TGTGCCAGCAGCTCAAACCCAGGGTGGAGAGAGACCCAGTACTTC	CASSSNPGWRETQYF
many	TRBV5-4	TRBJ2-7	TRBD1	TGTGCCAGCAGCTTGAAGGGACAGGCATTATACGAGCAGTACTTC	CASSLKGQALYEQYF
few	TRBV7-4	TRBJ2-7	NA	TGTGCCAGCAGCTTAGAGGGACATCTATACGAGCAGTACTTC	CASSLEGHLYEQYF
many	TRBV5-1	TRBJ2-3	NA	TGCGCCAGCAGCACGGGACGGACTAGCACAGATACGCAGTATTTT	CASSTGRTSTDTQYF
many	TRBV5-5	TRBJ1-2	NA	TGTGCCAGCAGCCTACCCCCGGACGGAGCTGGGAGGGGCTACACCTTC	CASSLPPDGAGRGYTF
many	TRBV3-1	TRBJ2-3	TRBD2	TGTGCCAGCAGCCAAGATGGGGCGGGGACTAGCGGCGATACGCAGTATTTT	CASSQDGAGTSGDTQYF
few	TRBV29-1	TRBJ2-1	NA	TGCAGCGTTGTACCCTTCACAGGCCAATACAATGAGCAGTTCTTC	CSVVPFTGQYNEQFF
few	TRBV4-3	TRBJ2-5	TRBD2	TGCGCCAGCAGCCCTTGGACTAGCGGGGGTATCCAAGAGACCCAGTACTTC	CASSPWTSGGIQETQYF
NA	TRBV7-2	TRBJ2-3	TRBD2	TGTGCCAGCAGCTGGGGACTAGCGGGAACAGATACGCAGTATTTT	CASSWGLAGTDTQYF
NA	TRBV24-1	TRBJ2-5	NA	TGTGCCACCAGTGATGGAGGGACGGTCCAAGAGACCCAGTACTTC	CATSDGGTVQETQYF
NA	TRBV12-3/TRBV12-4	TRBJ2-7	TRBD2	TGTGCCAGCAGTTTCGGGGGGGGCGACTACGAGCAGTACTTC	CASSFGGGDYEQYF
NA	TRBV20-1	TRBJ2-1	NA	TGCAGGGCCTCCCCGGCCGCCCTCTCCTACAAGGAGCAGTTCTTC	CRASPAALSYKEQFF
many	TRBV12-3/TRBV12-4	TRBJ1-5	NA	TGTGCCAGCAGCCAGGACTCCGGAGGGGGGCCCCAGCATTTT	CASSQDSGGGPQHF
NA	TRBV11-2	TRBJ2-7	NA	TGTGCCAGCAGCCGCTATCAGGGTGCAGTCGAGCAGTACTTC	CASSRYQGAVEQYF
many	TRBV29-1	TRBJ2-2	NA	TGCAGCGTTGAAGATGACGGCACCGGGGAGCTGTTTTTT	CSVEDDGTGELFF
NA	TRBV20-1	TRBJ1-2	NA	TGCAGTGCTAGAGAGCCCGACGGCTACTATGGCTACACCTTC	CSAREPDGYYGYTF
many	TRBV7-9	TRBJ2-3	NA	TGTGCCAGCAGCATAGAGTTGGTCCCAGATACGCAGTATTTT	CASSIELVPDTQYF
NA	TRBV6-5	TRBJ2-3	TRBD1	TGTGCCAGCAGTTACTTAGGACAGGGGGCCTCAGATACGCAGTATTTT	CASSYLGQGASDTQYF
NA	TRBV5-4	TRBJ2-3	NA	TGTGCCAGCAGCCCCAGCTTCGAGGGGAAGGATACGCAGTATTTT	CASSPSFEGKDTQYF
few	TRBV6-1	TRBJ1-4	NA	TGTGCCAGCAGTACCTCTTGGACGGAAACAACTAATGAAAAACTGTTTTTT	CASSTSWTETTNEKLFF
NA	TRBV5-1	TRBJ2-7	TRBD1	TGCGCCAGCAGCTTGGAGAGGGGGACAGATCTCTACGAGCAGTACTTC	CASSLERGTDLYEQYF
NA	TRBV20-1	TRBJ2-1	NA	TGCAGTGCTAGAGAGCGTTTCGATGAGCAGTTCTTC	CSARERFDEQFF
once	TRBV5-1	TRBJ2-5	TRBD2	TGCGCCAGCAGGTTGTCCGGGACTAGCGGGGGCGAGACCCAGTACTTC	CASRLSGTSGGETQYF
NA	TRBV23-1	TRBJ2-5	NA	TGCGCCAGCAGTCAAATCACTTATCGAGGGATCCTTTCGGAGACCCAGTACTTC	CASSQITYRGILSETQYF
NA	TRBV29-1	TRBJ2-7	NA	TGCAGCGTTGTGAAGGGCGCTAGCTCCTACGAGCAGTACTTC	CSVVKGASSYEQYF
NA	TRBV5-1	TRBJ2-5	TRBD2	TGCGCCAGCGCGTCGGCTAGCGGGAGCCAAGAGACCCAGTACTTC	CASASASGSQETQYF
many	TRBV29-1	TRBJ2-1	NA	TGCAGCGTTGCCCGTCGGGAGAGCTCCTACAATGAGCAGTTCTTC	CSVARRESSYNEQFF
few	TRBV7-9	TRBJ2-7	NA	TGTGCCAGCAGCCATCACCCCGACATCGAGCAGTACTTC	CASSHHPDIEQYF
NA	TRBV28	TRBJ2-5	NA	TGTGCCAGCAGCACTCCTGGGTCCTCGGAGACCCAGTACTTC	CASSTPGSSETQYF
NA	TRBV4-3	TRBJ2-1	TRBD2	TGCGCCAGCAGCCAAGGGGAGCGGGGGGGCCGGAATGAGCAGTTCTTC	CASSQGERGGRNEQFF
medium-sized	TRBV10-3	TRBJ2-7	TRBD2	TGTGCCATCAGTGAGTCGAGTAGCGGGGGGACGCAGTACTTC	CAISESSSGGTQYF
NA	TRBV4-3	TRBJ2-6	NA	TGCGCCAGCAGCCAAGAGGCTAACTCTGGGGCCAACGTCCTGACTTTC	CASSQEANSGANVLTF
NA	TRBV29-1	TRBJ2-7	NA	TGCAGCGTTGAGATCGTTGGTTTCGAGCAGTACTTC	CSVEIVGFEQYF
NA	TRBV4-3	TRBJ2-3	NA	TGCGCCAGCAGCCAAGAGAACAGGCCTACAGATACGCAGTATTTT	CASSQENRPTDTQYF
NA	TRBV6-5	TRBJ2-2	NA	TGTGCCAGCAGTTACACTCGAGGGTACACCGGGGAGCTGTTTTTT	CASSYTRGYTGELFF
NA	TRBV4-3	TRBJ2-1	TRBD2	TGCGCCAGCAGCCATCGTCTTCCGGGACTAGCGGGAGCTGATGAGCAGTTCTTC	CASSHRLPGLAGADEQFF
few	TRBV11-2	TRBJ1-1	TRBD1	TGTGCCAGCAGCACACCCAGGACAGGTTTAGCTGTCTTT	CASSTPRTGLAVF
NA	TRBV7-9	TRBJ1-6	NA	TGTGCCAGCAGCCCAGCACGGATAGATTCACCCCTCCACTTT	CASSPARIDSPLHF
few	TRBV29-1	TRBJ1-2	NA	TGCAGCGTGCCGGAGACAGGTGGCGACTATGGCTACACCTTC	CSVPETGGDYGYTF
few	TRBV7-8	TRBJ2-7	NA	TGTGCCAGCAGCTCGGTGGTGCAGAGGAGCTCCTACGAGCAGTACTTC	CASSSVVQRSSYEQYF
many	TRBV12-3/TRBV12-4	TRBJ2-5	NA	TGTGCCAGCAGTTTGTCGTCGGAAGAGACCCAGTACTTC	CASSLSSEETQYF
few	TRBV7-9	TRBJ2-5	TRBD2	TGTGCCAGCAGCTTAGCGTCCATAGCGGGAGGTGGAGAGACCCAGTACTTC	CASSLASIAGGGETQYF
NA	TRBV6-6	TRBJ1-1	NA	TGTGCCAGCAGCCTCCTTGACATTTCTGAAGCTTTCTTT	CASSLLDISEAFF
few	TRBV7-2	TRBJ2-1	TRBD2	TGTGCCAGCAGCTTAGGACTAGCGGGGGTAGAAGAGCAGTTCTTC	CASSLGLAGVEEQFF
NA	TRBV7-2	TRBJ1-6	NA	TGTGCCAGCAGCCGCCTAGAAGTCGGGCCCCGTGGATCACCCCTCCACTTT	CASSRLEVGPRGSPLHF
NA	TRBV3-1	TRBJ2-5	NA	TGTGCCAGCAGCCCCGGGACTGCCCTTAGGGTAGAGACCCAGTACTTC	CASSPGTALRVETQYF
NA	TRBV7-7	TRBJ2-1	NA	TGTGCTAGCAGCTTAGATAAGCTTAATGAGCAGTTCTTC	CASSLDKLNEQFF